The present T cell receptor (beta chain) was sequenced within a study of blood T cells in healthy people across ages. PCR was performed a second time for about 7 to 12 cycles using a sample-barcoded 5' primer and a J-beta primer mix. Sequencing yielded, for each sample, at least 3 million paired-end reads carrying CDR3. TCRdb fed the 5' RACE reads into MiXCR, producing one record per CDR3 protein. The sample consists of 350,000 to 450,000 distinct CDR3 sequences, approximately 51% of them appearing once. This clonotype was seen a few times. With 4 bases clipped from V and 4 bases from J, the junction kept 5 bases outside the gene matches. The CDR3 covers 14 residues. Germline V gives CDR1 WSHSY, CDR2 SAAADI.

The chain has TRBV10-2 and TRBJ2-7; TRBD1 matches 9 bases. The sequence was collected from a man aged 60-69 years in good health. Sequenced sample: blood. CDR3 in amino acids: CASSGGTGSYEQYF. In DNA form, the CDR3 reads TGCGCCAGCAGTGGGGGGACAGGGAGTTACGAGCAGTACTTC.